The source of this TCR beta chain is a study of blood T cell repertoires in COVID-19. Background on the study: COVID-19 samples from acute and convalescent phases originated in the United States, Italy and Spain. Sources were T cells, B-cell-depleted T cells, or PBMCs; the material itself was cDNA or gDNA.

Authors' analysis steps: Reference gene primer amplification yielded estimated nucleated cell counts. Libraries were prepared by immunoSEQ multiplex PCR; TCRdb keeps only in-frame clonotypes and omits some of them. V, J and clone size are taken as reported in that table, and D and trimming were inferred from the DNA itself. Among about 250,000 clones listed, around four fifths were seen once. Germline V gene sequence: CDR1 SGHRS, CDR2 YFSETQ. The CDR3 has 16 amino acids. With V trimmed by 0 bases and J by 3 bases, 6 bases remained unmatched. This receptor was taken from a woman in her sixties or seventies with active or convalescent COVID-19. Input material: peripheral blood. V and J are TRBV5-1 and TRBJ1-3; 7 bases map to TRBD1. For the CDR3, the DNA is TGCGCCAGCAGCTTGGGGGACAGCTTTATTGGAAACACCATATATTTT. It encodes CASSLGDSFIGNTIYF.